A single sample gave rise to the 12 T cell receptor beta chains below, sequenced in a study of cytomegalovirus exposure and HLA in healthy donors. 13 Jbeta primers and 60 Vbeta primers were used for the PCR. Sequencing used immunoSEQ multiplex PCR; TCRdb keeps in-frame clones, though not all of them. The sample contains roughly 130,000 clones, about three quarters of which appear only once. Source material: PBMCs. The source is a man aged 35 to 55 in good health and CMV-seropositive.

The chain recombines TRBV27 with TRBJ2-1; TRBD2 is a possible D gene (6 bases). V gave up 7 bases and J gave up 8 bases, with 15 bases separating them. Germline assignment: CDR1 MNHEY and CDR2 SMNVEV (reference sequence). CDR3 length: 13 residues. CDR3 coding DNA: TGTGCCAGCAAGAGGCGGGGCCTAGATGAGCAGTTCTTC. It is translated as CASKRRGLDEQFF.

This clone came up once. This rearrangement joins TRBV5-1 to TRBJ2-5; 11 bases are a match to TRBD2. This CDR3 contains 15 residues. Germline CDR1 is SGHRS and CDR2 is YFSETQ. With V trimmed by 4 bases and J by 1 base, 3 bases remained unmatched. This CDR3 is CASSATSGVQETQYF. The CDR3 DNA reads as TGCGCCAGCAGCGCGACTAGCGGGGTCCAAGAGACCCAGTACTTC.

The chain couples TRBV28 to TRBJ1-3; the D gene is possibly TRBD1 (6 bases). The germline gives CDR1 MDHEN, CDR2 SYDVKM. Between the trimmed V and J ends, which lost 10 bases and 9 bases, there was a span of 25 bases. This CDR3 region has 15 residues. In nucleotides, the CDR3 is TGTGCCACCCGCCAGGACAGACAATCTTCGGGCACCATATATTTT. Translating gives CATRQDRQSSGTIYF.

This chain joins TRBV15 and TRBJ2-3, with a possible D match to TRBD2 (5 bases). CDR1 LNHNV and CDR2 YYDKDF come from the germline V gene (reference sequence). Trimming cost V 0 bases and J 4 bases, with 14 bases left between them. CDR3 size: 16 residues. The CDR3 loop is CATSRDSSRAADTQYF. The CDR3 DNA reads TGTGCCACCAGCAGAGATTCGTCGCGGGCCGCAGATACGCAGTATTTT.

This clone turned up a few times. The rearrangement uses TRBV5-4 and TRBJ1-5; 9 nucleotides line up with TRBD1. The length of the CDR3 is 16 residues. CDR1 is SGHNT, CDR2 YYREEE, per germline (reference sequence). With 3 bases clipped from V and 3 bases from J, the junction kept 7 bases outside the gene matches. CDR3 sequence: CASSSTGGSSNQPQHF. In DNA form, the CDR3 reads TGTGCCAGCAGCTCCACAGGGGGCTCCTCCAATCAGCCCCAGCATTTT.

The rearrangement uses TRBV11-3 and TRBJ2-1, with TRBD1 identical over 9 bases. The CDR3 consists of 15 residues. The germline V gene has CDR1 SGHNT and CDR2 YENEEA. V lost 6 bases to trimming and J lost 6 bases; unmatched junction nucleotides: 9. The CDR3 here is CASSFGTGYVNEQFF. CDR3 in DNA: TGTGCCAGCAGTTTCGGGACAGGGTATGTCAATGAGCAGTTCTTC.

V usage is TRBV7-9 and J usage is TRBJ2-7; 9 bases align to TRBD1. Unmatched junction bases numbered 8, after V lost 5 bases and J lost 6 bases. The CDR3 is 14 residues long. Germline assignment: CDR1 SEHNR and CDR2 FQNEAQ (reference sequence). The CDR3 spells CASSPPGQGSEQYF. The DNA for the CDR3 is TGTGCCAGCAGCCCACCGGGACAGGGCTCCGAGCAGTACTTC.

This clone was seen once. Within the sample, other DNA sequences also encode this same CDR3. The chain combines TRBV27 with TRBJ2-7, with D maybe TRBD1 (6 bases). In germline, CDR1 is MNHEY, CDR2 SMNVEV (reference sequence). V was clipped by 5 bases and J by 0 bases, with 11 bases between them. This CDR3 has 14 amino acids. The CDR3 sequence: CASSIGQYSYEQYF. CDR3 sequence (DNA): TGTGCCAGCAGTATCGGACAGTACTCCTACGAGCAGTACTTC.

The CDR3 loop is CASSQDPRTGGSDEQYF. The CDR3 DNA is TGTGCCAGCAGCCAAGATCCCCGGACAGGGGGTTCGGACGAGCAGTACTTC. V gene TRBV4-2 combines with J gene TRBJ2-7; 10 positions match TRBD1. Germline V CDR1 and CDR2: LGHNA, YNFKEQ. The CDR3 totals 17 residues. Trimming at V came to 0 bases and at J to 5 bases, leaving 10 bases not matched to a gene.

This clone has more than one count but fewer than ten. A read error may produce the germline difference seen at one junction end. The chain carries TRBV28 and TRBJ2-7; weak D call: TRBD2 (5 bases). The CDR3 totals 11 residues. Germline V gives CDR1 MDHEN, CDR2 SYDVKM. CDR3 protein: CAISEGNEQYF. DNA of the CDR3: TGTGCCATCAGTGAGGGAAACGAGCAGTACTTC.

The chain links TRBV2 to TRBJ1-6; D remains ambiguous. The CDR3 is 13 residues long. Germline V gene data show CDR1 as SNHLY and CDR2 as FYNNEI. V was cut by 4 bases and J by 7 bases, with 8 bases left in between. The CDR3 DNA reads as TGTGCCAGCAGTGCCGGTTTCAATTCACCCCTCCACTTT. Its translation is CASSAGFNSPLHF. The variable domain in full, completed from reference TRBV2 and TRBJ1-6, reads EPEVTQTPSHQVTQMGQEVILRCVPISNHLYFYWYRQILGQKVEFLVSFYNNEISEKSEIFDDQFSVERPDGSNFTLKIRSTKLEDSAMYFCASSAGFNSPLHFGNGTRLTVT.

A word on this clone: Germline and junction disagree at one end, which may indicate a read error. The chain carries TRBV27 and TRBJ1-2; D may be TRBD1 (5 bases). Germline CDR1 and CDR2: MNHEY and SMNVEV (reference sequence). The length of the CDR3 is 15 residues. CDR3 sequence (DNA): TGTGCCAACAGTTTAAGGGCAGGGAAAGCCTATGGCTACACCTTC. It translates to CANSLRAGKAYGYTF.